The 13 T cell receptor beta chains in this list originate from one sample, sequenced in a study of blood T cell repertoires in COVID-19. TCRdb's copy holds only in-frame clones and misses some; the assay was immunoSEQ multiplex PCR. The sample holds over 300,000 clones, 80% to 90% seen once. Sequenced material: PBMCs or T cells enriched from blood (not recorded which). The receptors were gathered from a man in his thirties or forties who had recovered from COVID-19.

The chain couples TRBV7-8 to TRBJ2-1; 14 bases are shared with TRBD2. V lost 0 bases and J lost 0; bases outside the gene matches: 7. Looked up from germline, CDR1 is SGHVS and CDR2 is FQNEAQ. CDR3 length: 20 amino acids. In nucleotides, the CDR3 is TGTGCCAGCAGCTTAGCCGGGACTAGCGGGGGACCGATCTCCTACAATGAGCAGTTCTTC. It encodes CASSLAGTSGGPISYNEQFF.

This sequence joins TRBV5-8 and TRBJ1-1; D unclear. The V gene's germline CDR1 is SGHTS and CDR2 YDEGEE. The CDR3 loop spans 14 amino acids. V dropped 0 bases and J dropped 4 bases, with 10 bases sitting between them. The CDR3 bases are TGTGCCAGCAGCTTGGCCGGGGTAGTCACTGAAGCTTTCTTT. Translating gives CASSLAGVVTEAFF.

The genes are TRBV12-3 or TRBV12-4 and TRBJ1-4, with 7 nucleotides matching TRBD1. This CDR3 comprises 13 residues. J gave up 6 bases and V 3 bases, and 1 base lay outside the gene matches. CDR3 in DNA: TGTGCCAGCAGTTTGACAGGGCATGAAAAACTGTTTTTT. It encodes CASSLTGHEKLFF.

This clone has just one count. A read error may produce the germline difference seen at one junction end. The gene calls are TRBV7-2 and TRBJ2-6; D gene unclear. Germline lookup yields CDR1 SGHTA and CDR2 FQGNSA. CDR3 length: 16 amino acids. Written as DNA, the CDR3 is TGTGCCAGCAGCTGGGCAGGAACCTCTGGAGCCAACGTCCTGACTTTC. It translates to CASSWAGTSGANVLTF. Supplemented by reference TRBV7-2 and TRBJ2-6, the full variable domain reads GAGVSQSPSNKVTEKGKDVELRCDPISGHTALYWYRQSLGQGLEFLIYFQGNSAPDKSGLPSDRFSAERTGGSVSTLTIQRTQQEDSAVYLCASSWAGTSGANVLTFGAGSRLTVL.

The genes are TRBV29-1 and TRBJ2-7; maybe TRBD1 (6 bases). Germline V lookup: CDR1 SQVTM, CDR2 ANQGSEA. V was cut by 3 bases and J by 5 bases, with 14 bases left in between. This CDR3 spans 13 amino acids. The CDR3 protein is CSVDGQGFHEQYF. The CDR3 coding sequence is TGCAGCGTTGATGGGCAGGGGTTCCACGAGCAGTACTTC.

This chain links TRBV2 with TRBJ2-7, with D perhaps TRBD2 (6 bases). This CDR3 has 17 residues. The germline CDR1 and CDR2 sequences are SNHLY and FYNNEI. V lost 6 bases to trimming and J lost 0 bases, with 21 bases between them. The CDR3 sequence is CASRNPFSGRSSYEQYF. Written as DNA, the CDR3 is TGTGCCAGCAGGAATCCATTCTCGGGGAGGAGCTCCTACGAGCAGTACTTC.

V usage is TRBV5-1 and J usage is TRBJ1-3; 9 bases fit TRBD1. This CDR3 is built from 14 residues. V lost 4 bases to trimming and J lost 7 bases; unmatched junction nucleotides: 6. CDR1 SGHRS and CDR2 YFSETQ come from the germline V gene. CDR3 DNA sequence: TGCGCCAGCAGCCTACAGGGGGCATCTAACACCATATATTTT. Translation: CASSLQGASNTIYF.

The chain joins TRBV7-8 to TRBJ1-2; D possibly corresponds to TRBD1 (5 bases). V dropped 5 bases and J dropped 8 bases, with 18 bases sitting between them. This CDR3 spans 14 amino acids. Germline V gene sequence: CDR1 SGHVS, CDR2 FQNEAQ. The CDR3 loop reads CASSKSSGSWGYTF. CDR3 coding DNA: TGTGCCAGCAGCAAATCTTCAGGGTCTTGGGGCTACACCTTC.

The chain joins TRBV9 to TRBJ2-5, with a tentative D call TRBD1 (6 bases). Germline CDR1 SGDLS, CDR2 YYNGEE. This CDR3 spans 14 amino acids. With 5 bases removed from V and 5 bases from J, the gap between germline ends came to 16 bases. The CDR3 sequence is CASSFTGPAETQYF. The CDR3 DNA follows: TGTGCCAGCAGTTTTACAGGGCCCGCGGAGACCCAGTACTTC.

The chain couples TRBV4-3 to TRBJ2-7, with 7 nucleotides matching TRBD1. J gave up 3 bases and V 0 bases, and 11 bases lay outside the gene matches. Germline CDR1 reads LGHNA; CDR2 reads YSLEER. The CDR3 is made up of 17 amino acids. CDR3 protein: CASSQETGRGLGYEQYF. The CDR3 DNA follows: TGCGCCAGCAGCCAAGAAACGGGCAGGGGGTTAGGCTACGAGCAGTACTTC.

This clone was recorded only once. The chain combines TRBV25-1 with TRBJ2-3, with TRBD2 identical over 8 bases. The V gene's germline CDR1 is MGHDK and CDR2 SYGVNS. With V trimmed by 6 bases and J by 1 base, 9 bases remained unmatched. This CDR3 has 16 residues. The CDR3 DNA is TGTGCCAGCAGAGCAACCCCGGGACTAGGCACAGATACGCAGTATTTT. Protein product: CASRATPGLGTDTQYF.

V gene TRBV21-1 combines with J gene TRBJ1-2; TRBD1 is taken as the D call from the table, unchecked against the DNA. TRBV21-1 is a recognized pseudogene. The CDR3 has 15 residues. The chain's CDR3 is CASSRRHRGIYGYTF. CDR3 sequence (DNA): TGTGCCAGCAGCCGTCGACACAGGGGGATCTATGGCTACACCTTC.

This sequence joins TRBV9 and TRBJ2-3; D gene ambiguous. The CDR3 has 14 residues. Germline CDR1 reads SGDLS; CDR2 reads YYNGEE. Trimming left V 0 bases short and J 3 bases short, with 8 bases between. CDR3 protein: CASSVAKATDTQYF. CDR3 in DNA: TGTGCCAGCAGCGTAGCGAAAGCGACAGATACGCAGTATTTT.